A single sample gave rise to the 8 T cell receptor beta chains below, sequenced in a study of blood T cell repertoires in COVID-19. The repertoire was sequenced with immunoSEQ multiplex PCR; TCRdb's copy has only in-frame clones and lacks some. This table holds about 190,000 clones, around 85% found once. Sequencing was performed on peripheral blood. The receptors stem from an elderly man with COVID-19, enrolled during active disease.

This rearrangement joins TRBV2 to TRBJ1-4; no clear D. V lost 5 bases and J lost 7, with 5 bases in between. In germline, CDR1 is SNHLY, CDR2 FYNNEI. The CDR3 loop spans 11 amino acids. The CDR3 protein is CASSFIEKLFF. CDR3 nucleotide sequence: TGTGCCAGCAGTTTTATTGAAAAACTGTTTTTT.

The V and J genes are TRBV2 and TRBJ1-2, with 9 bases lining up with TRBD1. V shed 4 bases, J shed 2 bases, and the junction held 5 bases outside the gene matches. Germline lookup yields CDR1 SNHLY and CDR2 FYNNEI. The CDR3 totals 15 residues. In DNA form, the CDR3 reads TGTGCCAGCAGTGGCGGACAGGGGAACAACTATGGCTACACCTTC. Protein product: CASSGGQGNNYGYTF.

The rearrangement links TRBV4-1 to TRBJ1-3; D is possibly TRBD1 (5 bases). Germline lookup yields CDR1 MGHRA and CDR2 YSYEKL. Trimming removed 8 bases from V and 3 bases from J, with 20 bases in between. This CDR3 comprises 16 residues. The CDR3 region is CASATLWGGDGNTIYF. CDR3 nucleotides: TGCGCCAGCGCGACACTTTGGGGGGGGGATGGAAACACCATATATTTT.

The CDR3 nucleotides are TGCGCCAGCAGCAAGGACAGGGCTGGAAGCAATCAGCCCCAGCATTTT. This codes for CASSKDRAGSNQPQHF. This chain uses TRBV5-1 with TRBJ1-5; the match to TRBD1 covers 8 bases. V was clipped by 4 bases and J by 1 base; unmatched bases: 7. The CDR3 runs to 16 residues. Germline CDR1 reads SGHRS; CDR2 reads YFSETQ.

The chain is built from TRBV19 and TRBJ1-1; D ambiguous. The CDR3 contains 15 residues. With 5 bases removed from V and 4 bases from J, the gap between germline ends came to 17 bases. Per the germline V gene, CDR1 is LNHDA and CDR2 is SQIVND (reference sequence). The CDR3, as DNA: TGTGCCAGTAGTGTTCGACGGGGTGGAGGCACTGAAGCTTTCTTT. This translates into CASSVRRGGGTEAFF. The variable domain in full, completed from reference TRBV19 and TRBJ1-1, reads DGGITQSPKYLFRKEGQNVTLSCEQNLNHDAMYWYRQDPGQGLRLIYYSQIVNDFQKGDIAEGYSVSREKKESFPLTVTSAQKNPTAFYLCASSVRRGGGTEAFFGQGTRLTVV.

The rearrangement links TRBV7-3 to TRBJ2-3, with TRBD2 as a possible D gene (6 bases). V was pared by 3 bases and J by 2 bases, with 9 bases between. Germline CDR1 reads SGHTA; CDR2 reads FQGTGA. CDR3 length equals 14 residues. Here the CDR3 reads CASSFGGITDTQYF. CDR3 coding DNA: TGTGCCAGCAGCTTCGGAGGGATCACAGATACGCAGTATTTT. Filled out from reference TRBV7-3 and TRBJ2-3, the complete variable domain reads GAGVSQTPSNKVTEKGKYVELRCDPISGHTALYWYRQSLGQGPEFLIYFQGTGAADDSGLPNDRFFAVRPEGSVSTLKIQRTERGDSAVYLCASSFGGITDTQYFGPGTRLTVL.

The rearrangement uses TRBV16 and TRBJ2-2; 8 bases map to TRBD1. This CDR3 spans 16 amino acids. With 1 base clipped from V and 4 bases from J, the junction kept 5 bases outside the gene matches. Germline V gene lookup returns CDR1 KGHSY and CDR2 FQNENV. CDR3 sequence reads: CASSQLDRDSTGELFF. The DNA of the CDR3 is TGTGCCAGCAGCCAATTGGACAGGGATAGCACCGGGGAGCTGTTTTTT.

This sequence joins TRBV2 and TRBJ1-4; D gene ambiguous. The CDR3 has 12 amino acids. Germline lookup yields CDR1 SNHLY and CDR2 FYNNEI. Trimming left V 8 bases short and J 0 bases short, with 4 bases between. The CDR3 loop reads CASGATNEKLFF. The DNA for the CDR3 is TGTGCCAGCGGAGCAACTAATGAAAAACTGTTTTTT.